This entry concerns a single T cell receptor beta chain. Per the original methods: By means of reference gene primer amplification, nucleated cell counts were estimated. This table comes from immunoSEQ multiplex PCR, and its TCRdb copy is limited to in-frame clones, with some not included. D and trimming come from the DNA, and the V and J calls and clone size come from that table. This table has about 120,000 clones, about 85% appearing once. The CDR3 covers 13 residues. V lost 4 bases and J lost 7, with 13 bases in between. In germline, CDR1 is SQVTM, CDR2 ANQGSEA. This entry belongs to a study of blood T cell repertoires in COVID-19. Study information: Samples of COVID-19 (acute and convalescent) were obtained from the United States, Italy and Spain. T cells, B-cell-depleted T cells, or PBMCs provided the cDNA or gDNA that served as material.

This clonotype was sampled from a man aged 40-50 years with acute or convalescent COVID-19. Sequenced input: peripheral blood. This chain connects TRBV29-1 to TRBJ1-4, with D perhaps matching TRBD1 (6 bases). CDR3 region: CSVGQAYGEKLFF. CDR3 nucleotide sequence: TGCAGCGTTGGACAGGCTTACGGTGAAAAACTGTTTTTT.